Given below is one T cell receptor beta chain in context. These data come from a study of blood T cell repertoires in COVID-19. CDR1 and CDR2 (germline): SGHRS, YFSETQ. V dropped 4 bases and J dropped 3 bases, with 16 bases sitting between them. The CDR3 has 16 amino acids. This table comes from immunoSEQ multiplex PCR, and its TCRdb copy is limited to in-frame clones, with some not included. The data show 150,000 to 200,000 clones, almost 85% seen once. The clonotype comes from a woman aged 80 or older with acute or convalescent COVID-19. The sequenced material came from peripheral blood. This chain links TRBV5-1 with TRBJ1-4; the D gene is possibly TRBD1 (5 bases). The chain's CDR3 is CASSPPSGLANEKLFF. DNA of the CDR3: TGCGCCAGCAGCCCCCCTTCAGGGTTGGCTAATGAAAAACTGTTTTTT.